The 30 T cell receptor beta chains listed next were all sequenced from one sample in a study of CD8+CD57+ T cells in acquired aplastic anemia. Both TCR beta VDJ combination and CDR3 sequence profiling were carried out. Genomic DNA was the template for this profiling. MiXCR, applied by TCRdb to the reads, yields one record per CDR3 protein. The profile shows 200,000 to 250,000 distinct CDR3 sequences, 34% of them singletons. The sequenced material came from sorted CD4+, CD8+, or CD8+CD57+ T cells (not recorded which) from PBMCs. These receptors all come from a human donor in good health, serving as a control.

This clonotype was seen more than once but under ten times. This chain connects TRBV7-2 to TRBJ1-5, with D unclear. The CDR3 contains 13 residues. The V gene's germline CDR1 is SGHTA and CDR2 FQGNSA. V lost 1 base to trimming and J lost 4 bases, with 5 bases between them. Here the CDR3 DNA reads TGTGCCAGCAGCTTAGAACCGAATCAGCCCCAGCATTTT. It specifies CASSLEPNQPQHF.

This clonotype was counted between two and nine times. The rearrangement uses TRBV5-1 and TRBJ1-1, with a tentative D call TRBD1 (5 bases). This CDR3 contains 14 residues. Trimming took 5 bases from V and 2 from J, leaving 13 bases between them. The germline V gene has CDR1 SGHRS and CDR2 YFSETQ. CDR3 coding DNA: TGCGCCAGCAGTCTCAGGGCCCAAAACACTGAAGCTTTCTTT. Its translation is CASSLRAQNTEAFF.

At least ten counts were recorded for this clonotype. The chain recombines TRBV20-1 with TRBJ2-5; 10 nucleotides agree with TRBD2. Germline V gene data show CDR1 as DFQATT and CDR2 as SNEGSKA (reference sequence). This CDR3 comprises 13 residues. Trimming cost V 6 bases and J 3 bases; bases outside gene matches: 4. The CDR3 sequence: CSANSGGKETQYF. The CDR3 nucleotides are TGCAGTGCGAATAGCGGGGGGAAAGAGACCCAGTACTTC.

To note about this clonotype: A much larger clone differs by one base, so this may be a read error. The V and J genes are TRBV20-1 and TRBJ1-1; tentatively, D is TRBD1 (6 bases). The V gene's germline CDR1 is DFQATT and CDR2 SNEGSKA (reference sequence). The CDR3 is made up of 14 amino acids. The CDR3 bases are TGCAGTGCTAGAGTTGGACAGTTGAACACTGAAGCTTCCTTT. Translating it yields CSARVGQLNTEASF.

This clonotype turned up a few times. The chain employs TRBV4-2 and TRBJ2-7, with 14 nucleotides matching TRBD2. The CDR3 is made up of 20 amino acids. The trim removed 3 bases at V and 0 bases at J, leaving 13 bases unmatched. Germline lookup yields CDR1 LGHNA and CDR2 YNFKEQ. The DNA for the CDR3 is TGTGCCAGCAGCCAGCGCGCTAGCGGACTAGCGGGGGGCGACTCCTACGAGCAGTACTTC. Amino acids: CASSQRASGLAGGDSYEQYF.

CDR3 nucleotide sequence: TGCGCCAGCAGCCCCGGACAGGGGCAGTATCGCGGAACAGAGGCTTTCTTT. Translation: CASSPGQGQYRGTEAFF. This chain connects TRBV4-1 to TRBJ1-1; 9 nucleotides agree with TRBD1. J lost 11 bases, V lost 4 bases, and 20 bases had no gene match. CDR1 MGHRA and CDR2 YSYEKL come from the germline V gene. The length of the CDR3 is 17 residues.

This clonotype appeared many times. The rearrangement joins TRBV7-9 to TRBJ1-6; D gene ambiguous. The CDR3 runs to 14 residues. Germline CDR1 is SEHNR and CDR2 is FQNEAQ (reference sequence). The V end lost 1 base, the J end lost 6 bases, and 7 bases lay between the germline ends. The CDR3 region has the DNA TGTGCCAGCAGCTTAGTCGGGGTTAATTCACCCCTCCACTTT. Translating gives CASSLVGVNSPLHF.

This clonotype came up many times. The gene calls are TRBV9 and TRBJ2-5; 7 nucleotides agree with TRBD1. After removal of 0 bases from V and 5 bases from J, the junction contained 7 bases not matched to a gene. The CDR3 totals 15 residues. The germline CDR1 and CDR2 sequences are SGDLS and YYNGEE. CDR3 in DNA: TGTGCCAGCAGCGTAGGGGGACAGTATTCGGAGACCCAGTACTTC. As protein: CASSVGGQYSETQYF. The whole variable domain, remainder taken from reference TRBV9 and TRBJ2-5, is DSGVTQTPKHLITATGQRVTLRCSPRSGDLSVYWYQQSLDQGLQFLIQYYNGEERAKGNILERFSAQQFPDLHSELNLSSLELGDSALYFCASSVGGQYSETQYFGPGTRLLVL.

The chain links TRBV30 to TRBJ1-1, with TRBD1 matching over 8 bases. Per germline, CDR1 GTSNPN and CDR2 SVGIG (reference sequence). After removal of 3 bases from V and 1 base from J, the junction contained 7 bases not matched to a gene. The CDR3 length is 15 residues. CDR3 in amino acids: CAWRPRQGSNTEAFF. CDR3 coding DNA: TGTGCCTGGAGACCAAGACAGGGGTCGAACACTGAAGCTTTCTTT.

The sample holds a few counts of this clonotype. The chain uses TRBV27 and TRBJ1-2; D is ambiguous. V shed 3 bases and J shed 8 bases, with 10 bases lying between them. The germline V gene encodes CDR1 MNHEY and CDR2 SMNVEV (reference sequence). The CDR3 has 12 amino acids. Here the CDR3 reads CASSFLGSGYTF. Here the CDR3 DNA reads TGTGCCAGCAGTTTCCTTGGGAGCGGCTACACCTTC.

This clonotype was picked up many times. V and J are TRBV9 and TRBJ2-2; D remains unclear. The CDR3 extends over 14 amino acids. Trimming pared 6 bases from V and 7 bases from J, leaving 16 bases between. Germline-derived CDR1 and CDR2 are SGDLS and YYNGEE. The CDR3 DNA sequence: TGTGCCAGCAATAGTCCACTACACAGCGGGGAGCTGTTTTTT. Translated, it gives CASNSPLHSGELFF.

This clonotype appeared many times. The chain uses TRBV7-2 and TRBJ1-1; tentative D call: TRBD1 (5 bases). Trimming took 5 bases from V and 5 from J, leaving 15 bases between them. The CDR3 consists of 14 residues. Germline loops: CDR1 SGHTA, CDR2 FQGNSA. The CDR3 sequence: CASSIRAGGTEAFF. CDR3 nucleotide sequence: TGTGCCAGCAGCATCCGGGCCGGGGGAACTGAAGCTTTCTTT.

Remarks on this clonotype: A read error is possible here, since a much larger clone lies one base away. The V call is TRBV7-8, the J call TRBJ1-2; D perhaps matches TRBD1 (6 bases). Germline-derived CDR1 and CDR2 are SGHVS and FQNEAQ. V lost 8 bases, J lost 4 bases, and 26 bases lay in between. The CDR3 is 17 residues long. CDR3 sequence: CASGSRLGRGRVYGYTF. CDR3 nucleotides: TGTGCCAGCGGCTCTCGGTTAGGCCGGGGGCGCGTCTATGGCTACACCTTC. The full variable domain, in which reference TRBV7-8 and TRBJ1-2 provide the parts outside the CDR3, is GAGVSQSPRYKVAKRGQDVALRCDPISGHVSLFWYQQALGQGPEFLTYFQNEAQLDKSGLPSDRFFAERPEGSVSTLKIQRTQQEDSAVYLCASGSRLGRGRVYGYTFGSGTRLTVV.

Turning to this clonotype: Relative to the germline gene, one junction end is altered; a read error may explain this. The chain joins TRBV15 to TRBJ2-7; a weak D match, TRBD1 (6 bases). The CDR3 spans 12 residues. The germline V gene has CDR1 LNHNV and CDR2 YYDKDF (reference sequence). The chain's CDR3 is CATSRNRDQTHF. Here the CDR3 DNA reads TGTGCCACCAGTAGAAACAGGGACCAGACTCACTTC.

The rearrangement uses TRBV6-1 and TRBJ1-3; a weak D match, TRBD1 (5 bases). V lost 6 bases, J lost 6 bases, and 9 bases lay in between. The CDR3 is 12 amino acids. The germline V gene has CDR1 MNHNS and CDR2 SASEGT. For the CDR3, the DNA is TGTGCCAGCAGGACGACAGAAAACACCATATATTTT. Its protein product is CASRTTENTIYF.

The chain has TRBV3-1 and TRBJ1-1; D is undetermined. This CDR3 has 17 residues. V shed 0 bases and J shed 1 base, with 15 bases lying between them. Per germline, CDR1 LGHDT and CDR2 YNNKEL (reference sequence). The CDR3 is CASSQEGRWQRNTEAFF. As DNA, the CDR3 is TGTGCCAGCAGCCAAGAGGGTCGTTGGCAAAGGAACACTGAAGCTTTCTTT. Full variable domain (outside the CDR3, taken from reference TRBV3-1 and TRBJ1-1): DTAVSQTPKYLVTQMGNDKSIKCEQNLGHDTMYWYKQDSKKFLKIMFSYNNKELIINETVPNRFSPKSPDKAHLNLHINSLELGDSAVYFCASSQEGRWQRNTEAFFGQGTRLTVV.

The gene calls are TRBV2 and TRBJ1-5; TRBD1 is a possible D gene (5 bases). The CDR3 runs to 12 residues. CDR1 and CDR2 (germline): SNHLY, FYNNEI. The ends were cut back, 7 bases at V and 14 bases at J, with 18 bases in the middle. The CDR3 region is CASNFQGSDEHF. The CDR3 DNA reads TGTGCCAGCAATTTCCAGGGTAGCGATGAGCATTTT.

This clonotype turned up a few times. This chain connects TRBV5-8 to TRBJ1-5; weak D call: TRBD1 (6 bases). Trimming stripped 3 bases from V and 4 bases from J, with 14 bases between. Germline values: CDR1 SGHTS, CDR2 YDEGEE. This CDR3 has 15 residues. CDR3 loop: CASSYTGLGNQPQHF. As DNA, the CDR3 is TGTGCCAGCAGCTATACAGGGCTGGGGAATCAGCCCCAGCATTTT.

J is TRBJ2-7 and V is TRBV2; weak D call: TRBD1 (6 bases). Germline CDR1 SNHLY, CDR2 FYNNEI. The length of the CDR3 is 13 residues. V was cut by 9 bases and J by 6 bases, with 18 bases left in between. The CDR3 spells CASRALPGAEQYF. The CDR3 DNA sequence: TGTGCCAGTAGGGCCCTCCCAGGGGCCGAGCAGTACTTC.

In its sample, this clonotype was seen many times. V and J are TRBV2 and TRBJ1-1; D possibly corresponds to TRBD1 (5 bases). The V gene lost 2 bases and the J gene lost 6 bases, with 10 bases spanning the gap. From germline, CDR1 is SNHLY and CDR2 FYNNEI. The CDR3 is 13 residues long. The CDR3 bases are TGTGCCAGCAGTGAATGGGGGATCGCTGAAGCTTTCTTT. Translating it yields CASSEWGIAEAFF.

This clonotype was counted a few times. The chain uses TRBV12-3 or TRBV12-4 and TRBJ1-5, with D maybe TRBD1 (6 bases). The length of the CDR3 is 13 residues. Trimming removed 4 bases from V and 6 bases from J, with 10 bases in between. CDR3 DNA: TGTGCCAGCAGTTACTCAGGGGTTCAGCCCCAGCATTTT. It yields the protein CASSYSGVQPQHF.

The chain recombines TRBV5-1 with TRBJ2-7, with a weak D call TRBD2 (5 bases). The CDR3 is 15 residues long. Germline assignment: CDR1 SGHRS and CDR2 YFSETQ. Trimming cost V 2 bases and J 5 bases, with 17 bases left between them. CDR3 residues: CASSFSAFSYNEQYF. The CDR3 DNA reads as TGCGCCAGCAGCTTTAGCGCATTCTCCTACAACGAGCAGTACTTC.

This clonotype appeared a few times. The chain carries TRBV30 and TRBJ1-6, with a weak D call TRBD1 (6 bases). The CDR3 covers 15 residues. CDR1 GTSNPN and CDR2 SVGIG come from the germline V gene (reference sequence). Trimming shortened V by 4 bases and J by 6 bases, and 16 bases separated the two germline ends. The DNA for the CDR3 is TGTGCCTGGAACCAGTTACAGGGTGGTAATTCACCCCTCCACTTT. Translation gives CAWNQLQGGNSPLHF.

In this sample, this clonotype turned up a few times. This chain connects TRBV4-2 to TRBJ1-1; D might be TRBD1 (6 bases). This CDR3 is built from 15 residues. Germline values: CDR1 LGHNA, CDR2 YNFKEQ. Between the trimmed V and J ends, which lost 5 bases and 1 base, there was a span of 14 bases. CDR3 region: CASSRIQGANTEAFF. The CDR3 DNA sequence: TGTGCCAGCAGCAGGATACAGGGAGCGAACACTGAAGCTTTCTTT.

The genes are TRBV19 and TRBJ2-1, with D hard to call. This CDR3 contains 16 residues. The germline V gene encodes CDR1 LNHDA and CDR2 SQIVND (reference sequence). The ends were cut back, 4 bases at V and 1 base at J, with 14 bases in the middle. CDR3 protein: CASSRSRAQSYNEQFF. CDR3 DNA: TGTGCCAGTAGTAGGAGTCGGGCGCAATCCTACAATGAGCAGTTCTTC.

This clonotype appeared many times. The CDR3 nucleotides are TGCAGTGCTAGCGTTTCAGGGGGCCCACTCCCTACGAAGCAGTACTTC. Its protein product is CSASVSGGPLPTKQYF. The J gene is TRBJ2-7, the V gene TRBV20-1, with 8 bases aligning to TRBD1. This CDR3 is 16 amino acids long. The germline V gene has CDR1 DFQATT and CDR2 SNEGSKA (reference sequence). Losses at the gene ends were 3 bases for V and 8 bases for J; bases not matched to a gene: 18.

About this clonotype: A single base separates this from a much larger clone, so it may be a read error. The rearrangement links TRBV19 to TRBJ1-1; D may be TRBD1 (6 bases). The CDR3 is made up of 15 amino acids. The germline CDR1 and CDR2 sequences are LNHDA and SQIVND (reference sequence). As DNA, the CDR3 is TGTGCCGGTAGGACTGACAAGGGACACCAATTTGAAGCTTTCTTT. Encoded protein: CAGRTDKGHQFEAFF.

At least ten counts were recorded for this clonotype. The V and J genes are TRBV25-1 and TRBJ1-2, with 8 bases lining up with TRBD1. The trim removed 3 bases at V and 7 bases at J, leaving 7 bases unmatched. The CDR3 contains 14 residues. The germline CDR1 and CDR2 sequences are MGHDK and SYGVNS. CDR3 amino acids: CASSDTGTGAGYTF. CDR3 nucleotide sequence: TGTGCCAGCAGTGACACCGGGACAGGCGCTGGCTACACCTTC.

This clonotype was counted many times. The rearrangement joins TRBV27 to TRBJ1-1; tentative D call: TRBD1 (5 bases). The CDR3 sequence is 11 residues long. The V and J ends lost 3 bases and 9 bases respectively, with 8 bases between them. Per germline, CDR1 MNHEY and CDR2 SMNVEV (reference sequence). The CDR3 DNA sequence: TGTGCCAGCAGTTTGAGGGGTAAAGCTTTCTTT. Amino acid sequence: CASSLRGKAFF.

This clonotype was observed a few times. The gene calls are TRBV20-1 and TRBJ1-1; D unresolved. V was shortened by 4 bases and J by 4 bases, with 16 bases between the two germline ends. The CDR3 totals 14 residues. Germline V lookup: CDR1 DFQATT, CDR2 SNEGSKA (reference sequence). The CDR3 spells CSAMGSPSGTEAFF. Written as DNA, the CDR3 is TGCAGTGCTATGGGGAGCCCCTCGGGCACTGAAGCTTTCTTT.